Below are 26 T cell receptor beta chains sequenced from a single sample in a study of patients and donors after allogeneic stem cell transplantation. TCRdb reprocessed the RT-PCR reads with MiXCR, giving one entry per CDR3 protein. The sample consists of 11,000 or so distinct CDR3 sequences, almost 25% of them appearing once. The sample consisted of blood, either unsorted or a sorted T cell fraction (not recorded which). Receptors were obtained from a human donor who was either an allogeneic HSCT recipient or a stem cell or donor lymphocyte infusion donor (not recorded which). It is not recorded whose cells these are; they may come from a transplant donor.

The V and J genes are TRBV7-3 and TRBJ1-6; D is unresolved. The CDR3 length is 14 residues. Germline CDR1 SGHTA, CDR2 FQGTGA. Trimming took off 1 base at V and 5 bases at J, with 6 bases between the two ends. The CDR3 reads CASSLRPDNSPLHF. The CDR3 nucleotides are TGTGCCAGCAGCTTAAGACCAGATAATTCACCCCTCCACTTT.

This rearrangement joins TRBV20-1 to TRBJ2-7; 8 positions agree with TRBD2. This CDR3 is 14 amino acids long. Germline V gene data show CDR1 as DFQATT and CDR2 as SNEGSKA (reference sequence). V shed 6 bases, J shed 6 bases, and the junction held 13 bases outside the gene matches. In DNA form, the CDR3 reads TGCAGTGCCCCGAGTAGCGGGACGCTGGGCGAGCAGTACTTC. It translates to CSAPSSGTLGEQYF.

This clonotype was detected once. This chain uses TRBV11-1 with TRBJ2-1; D remains ambiguous. The germline V gene encodes CDR1 SGHAT and CDR2 FQDESV (reference sequence). Trimming cost V 5 bases and J 7 bases, with 15 bases left between them. The CDR3 is made up of 14 amino acids. DNA of the CDR3: TGTGCCAGCAGCCCCGTGGTAGCCATGAATGAGCAGTTCTTC. Its protein is CASSPVVAMNEQFF.

The chain combines TRBV6-5 with TRBJ2-3, with D unresolved. CDR1 MNHEY and CDR2 SVGAGI come from the germline V gene. The CDR3 consists of 13 residues. Trimming took off 6 bases at V and 11 bases at J, with 18 bases between the two ends. The DNA of the CDR3 is TGTGCCAGCAGCTCCTCACAACCATACGGGCAGTATTTT. Translated: CASSSSQPYGQYF.

The gene calls are TRBV7-2 and TRBJ1-1; D is uncertain. The V and J ends lost 5 bases and 1 base respectively, with 11 bases between them. The germline CDR1 and CDR2 sequences are SGHTA and FQGNSA. CDR3 size: 14 residues. The CDR3 DNA reads as TGTGCCAGCAGCCGGGCGCTCAAGAACACTGAAGCTTTCTTT. Its protein product is CASSRALKNTEAFF.

This clonotype turned up a few times. V usage is TRBV6-6 and J usage is TRBJ1-6, with D perhaps matching TRBD1 (6 bases). This CDR3 spans 15 amino acids. The germline V gene encodes CDR1 MNHNY and CDR2 SVGAGI (reference sequence). Trimming cost V 6 bases and J 0 bases, with 9 bases left between them. The CDR3 loop reads CASSRTDSYNSPLHF. The DNA of the CDR3 is TGTGCCAGCAGCAGGACAGACTCCTATAATTCACCCCTCCACTTT.

The chain is built from TRBV20-1 and TRBJ2-3; 12 positions match TRBD2. CDR1 DFQATT and CDR2 SNEGSKA come from the germline V gene (reference sequence). Trimming removed 6 bases from V and 9 bases from J; junction bases left unmatched: 10. The CDR3 is 14 residues long. Here the CDR3 reads CSAPGLAGPGTQYF. CDR3 sequence (DNA): TGCAGTGCCCCGGGACTAGCGGGCCCCGGCACGCAGTATTTT.

This clonotype was seen once. The chain is built from TRBV25-1 and TRBJ2-1; maybe TRBD1 (5 bases). Per the germline V gene, CDR1 is MGHDK and CDR2 is SYGVNS. This CDR3 comprises 14 residues. Trimming cost V 4 bases and J 6 bases, with 13 bases left between them. DNA for the CDR3: TGTGCCAGCAGTGGAACCATGGGGCGCAATGAGCAGTTCTTC. Its protein product is CASSGTMGRNEQFF.

The chain has TRBV3-1 and TRBJ2-2; 12 nucleotides agree with TRBD2. CDR1 is LGHDT and CDR2 is YNNKEL in the germline V gene (reference sequence). The V segment lost 4 bases and the J segment 5 bases; nucleotides outside the gene matches: 5. The CDR3 has 16 amino acids. The CDR3: CASSRLAGVRTGELFF. CDR3 in DNA: TGTGCCAGCAGCCGACTAGCGGGAGTGCGTACCGGGGAGCTGTTTTTT.

This clonotype was observed a handful of times. The chain joins TRBV28 to TRBJ1-1; D remains unclear. V was trimmed by 7 bases and J by 0 bases, leaving 12 bases between them. Germline V lookup: CDR1 MDHEN, CDR2 SYDVKM. The CDR3 is 14 residues long. The CDR3 DNA reads TGTGCCAGCATCATAGATACGGTGAACACTGAAGCTTTCTTT. This gives the protein CASIIDTVNTEAFF.

Worth noting for this clonotype: This could be a read error, since a much larger clone is one nucleotide away. The chain carries TRBV7-9 and TRBJ2-5, with D unclear. Germline V gives CDR1 SEHNR, CDR2 FQNEAQ (reference sequence). There are 14 residues in the CDR3. The V end lost 2 bases, the J end lost 6 bases, and 13 bases lay between the germline ends. The CDR3 sequence: CASSLQGGKQTQYF. The CDR3 bases are TGTGCCAGCAGCTTACAAGGCGGAAAACAGACCCAGTACTTC.

This clonotype was recorded at least ten times. V usage is TRBV7-2 and J usage is TRBJ1-5, with D perhaps matching TRBD1 (5 bases). Trimming stripped 2 bases from V and 1 base from J, with 6 bases between. Germline V lookup: CDR1 SGHTA, CDR2 FQGNSA. CDR3 length: 14 residues. DNA for the CDR3: TGTGCCAGCAGCTTACAGGGAAGCAATCAGCCCCAGCATTTT. Its protein product is CASSLQGSNQPQHF.

Here the CDR3 reads CASSEHGANYGYTF. CDR3 nucleotide sequence: TGTGCCAGCAGCGAACACGGAGCTAACTATGGCTACACCTTC. The chain employs TRBV25-1 and TRBJ1-2; D remains unclear. Germline CDR1 MGHDK, CDR2 SYGVNS. This CDR3 spans 14 amino acids. V was pared by 6 bases and J by 0 bases, with 11 bases between.

The table lists this clonotype with a few counts. The rearrangement uses TRBV5-1 and TRBJ2-7; perhaps TRBD2 as D (5 bases). Trimming cost V 4 bases and J 3 bases, with 11 bases left between them. Germline V CDR1 and CDR2: SGHRS, YFSETQ. The CDR3 loop spans 13 amino acids. The CDR3 nucleotides are TGCGCCAGCAGCCCCGGACTCAACTACGAGCAGTACTTC. This translates into CASSPGLNYEQYF.

There are many counts of this clonotype. The rearrangement uses TRBV7-9 and TRBJ1-4; no definite D call. Trimming cost V 5 bases and J 3 bases, with 10 bases left between them. Per the germline V gene, CDR1 is SEHNR and CDR2 is FQNEAQ (reference sequence). This CDR3 spans 14 amino acids. CDR3 bases: TGTGCCAGCAGCCCGCCGCTTTCTAATGAAAAACTGTTTTTT. Amino acids: CASSPPLSNEKLFF.

This chain links TRBV11-1 with TRBJ1-2; perhaps TRBD1 as D (6 bases). Trimming left V 5 bases short and J 6 bases short, with 16 bases between. The CDR3 is 14 residues long. Germline V gene sequence: CDR1 SGHAT, CDR2 FQDESV (reference sequence). CDR3 residues: CASSLIEDSHGYTF. CDR3 bases: TGTGCCAGCAGCCTGATCGAGGACAGCCATGGCTACACCTTC.

The V call is TRBV7-2, the J call TRBJ2-3; 7 bases align to TRBD1. In germline, CDR1 is SGHTA, CDR2 FQGNSA. V shed 0 bases and J 6 bases; nucleotides not matched to a gene: 12. This CDR3 comprises 17 residues. Here the CDR3 reads CASSLAQPPTGRDTQYF. CDR3 DNA: TGTGCCAGCAGCTTAGCCCAACCACCGACAGGGCGGGATACGCAGTATTTT.

This clonotype has more than one count but fewer than ten. The gene calls are TRBV7-9 and TRBJ1-1; 8 bases align to TRBD1. Germline values: CDR1 SEHNR, CDR2 FQNEAQ (reference sequence). This CDR3 contains 15 residues. V lost 2 bases, J lost 0 bases, and 2 bases stayed unmatched. This CDR3 reads CASSLQGAMNTEAFF. As DNA, the CDR3 is TGTGCCAGCAGCTTACAGGGGGCGATGAACACTGAAGCTTTCTTT.

The chain has TRBV3-1 and TRBJ1-3, with a weak D call TRBD1 (5 bases). Trimming removed 1 base from V and 2 bases from J, with 6 bases in between. The CDR3 runs 14 residues. Germline CDR1 and CDR2: LGHDT and YNNKEL (reference sequence). CDR3 in amino acids: CASSQAGAGNTIYF. The CDR3 region has the DNA TGTGCCAGCAGCCAAGCGGGGGCTGGAAACACCATATATTTT.

The chain has TRBV9 and TRBJ2-1; D unclear. The V gene's germline CDR1 is SGDLS and CDR2 YYNGEE. V lost 0 bases and J lost 0, with 7 bases in between. The CDR3 is 15 amino acids. CDR3 bases: TGTGCCAGCAGCGTAGAACCCAGCTCCTACAATGAGCAGTTCTTC. This gives the protein CASSVEPSSYNEQFF.

This clonotype was picked up a small number of times. The rearrangement joins TRBV6-6 to TRBJ1-5, with D possibly being TRBD1 (5 bases). This CDR3 comprises 13 residues. CDR1 and CDR2 (germline): MNHNY, SVGAGI (reference sequence). V shed 2 bases and J shed 7 bases, with 9 bases lying between them. The CDR3 loop is CASSYGGSQPQHF. CDR3 nucleotides: TGTGCCAGCAGTTACGGGGGGAGCCAGCCCCAGCATTTT.

This clonotype came up a few times. This sequence joins TRBV20-1 and TRBJ2-7; a weak D match, TRBD1 (5 bases). Trimming took off 4 bases at V and 0 bases at J, with 13 bases between the two ends. CDR1 DFQATT and CDR2 SNEGSKA come from the germline V gene (reference sequence). The CDR3 runs to 14 residues. The CDR3 is CSATLLGASYEQYF. CDR3 nucleotides: TGCAGTGCTACCCTCCTAGGGGCCTCCTACGAGCAGTACTTC.

The V and J genes are TRBV5-8 and TRBJ2-5; the match to TRBD2 covers 8 bases. This CDR3 spans 12 amino acids. Germline V gives CDR1 SGHTS, CDR2 YDEGEE. The ends lost 5 bases at V and 11 bases at J; junction bases unmatched: 8. The CDR3 loop reads CASSLGGGTQYF. In DNA form, the CDR3 reads TGTGCCAGCAGTCTTGGCGGGGGGACTCAGTACTTC.

This clonotype was seen only a few times. Mismatch with germline at one junction end may stem from a read error. This chain links TRBV7-7 with TRBJ2-5; D remains ambiguous. The CDR3 contains 13 residues. CDR1 SSHAT and CDR2 FNYEAQ come from the germline V gene (reference sequence). CDR3 nucleotide sequence: TGTGCTAGCAGCCCTACAGTACAAGAGACCCAGTACTTC. Its protein is CASSPTVQETQYF.

The V gene is TRBV12-3 or TRBV12-4, the J gene TRBJ2-1; tentative D call: TRBD2 (6 bases). This CDR3 has 15 amino acids. Trimming shortened V by 7 bases and J by 3 bases, and 16 bases separated the two germline ends. CDR3 DNA: TGTGCCAGCAACCAAGGCGGGGCCTTCTACAATGAGCAGTTCTTC. Residues: CASNQGGAFYNEQFF.

V gene TRBV4-3 combines with J gene TRBJ2-3, with 8 bases lining up with TRBD1. CDR1 is LGHNA and CDR2 is YSLEER in the germline V gene. The V and J ends lost 4 bases and 4 bases, in that order; junction bases with no gene match: 1. The CDR3 has 13 amino acids. As DNA, the CDR3 is TGCGCCAGCAGCCGGGACAGGCCAGATACGCAGTATTTT. Its protein product is CASSRDRPDTQYF.